The rows below give T cell receptor beta chains drawn from one sample of a study of T cell repertoires in cytomegalovirus infection. TCRdb re-derived calls from the reads in MiXCR, one entry per CDR3 protein. The sample carries about 180,000 distinct CDR3 sequences, roughly a sixth recorded once. Sequencing was carried out using CD8+ T cells from PBMCs. These receptors were obtained from a human donor in good health (CMV status not recorded). Some clones in this sample may be carry-over from other donors' samples. The CDR3 runs from the conserved cysteine through the conserved F or W. Each record gives: V gene, D gene, clone size, J gene, CDR3 DNA, CDR3 protein. D genes are given only for firm matches. The size field is filled for only some rows; it gives once, few, many or a size class.

TRBV7-2	.	.	TRBJ2-7	TGTGCCAGCAGCTTAAGGCCAGGGGAATTGTACGAGCAGTACTTC	CASSLRPGELYEQYF
TRBV11-3	.	few	TRBJ2-3	TGTGCCAGCAGCTTGGGGCCCGGGATGGTACATTTT	CASSLGPGMVHF
TRBV25-1	.	.	TRBJ1-5	TGTGCCAGCAGTGACAGGGCCAATCAGCCCCAGCATTTT	CASSDRANQPQHF
TRBV11-2	.	.	TRBJ2-7	TGTGCCAGCAGCTTAGATCGAGACTTTTCCTACGAGCAGTACTTC	CASSLDRDFSYEQYF
TRBV7-9	.	few	TRBJ1-5	TGTGCCAGCAGATCCAACAGGTCAAATCAGCCCCAGCATTTT	CASRSNRSNQPQHF
TRBV7-6	.	.	TRBJ1-4	TGTGCCAGCAGCCCTATAGCAACTAATGAAAAACTGTTTTTT	CASSPIATNEKLFF
TRBV7-8	.	many	TRBJ2-1	TGTGCCAGCAGCCCTCGGACAGCCTACAATGAGCAGTTCTTC	CASSPRTAYNEQFF
TRBV10-3	.	.	TRBJ2-2	TGTGCCACCCAGGGTGATCCCACCGGGGAGCTGTTTTTT	CATQGDPTGELFF
TRBV28	.	.	TRBJ1-2	TGTGCCAGCAGTTTAACGGACACGAATGGCTACACCTTC	CASSLTDTNGYTF
TRBV20-1	.	.	TRBJ2-7	TGCAGTGCTAGGGGACGAGAGGAAAACGCCTACGAGCAGTACTTC	CSARGREENAYEQYF
TRBV11-2	.	.	TRBJ2-1	TGTGCCAGCAGCTTAGTTTACAGCTCCTACAATGAGCAGTTCTTC	CASSLVYSSYNEQFF
TRBV20-1	.	.	TRBJ2-3	TGCAGTGCTGGCAAGGAGAATCCCTTCACAGATACGCAGTATTTT	CSAGKENPFTDTQYF
TRBV7-9	TRBD1	few	TRBJ2-1	TGTGCCAGCAGCTACTCAGGGGGCCAGTACAATGAGCAGTTCTTC	CASSYSGGQYNEQFF